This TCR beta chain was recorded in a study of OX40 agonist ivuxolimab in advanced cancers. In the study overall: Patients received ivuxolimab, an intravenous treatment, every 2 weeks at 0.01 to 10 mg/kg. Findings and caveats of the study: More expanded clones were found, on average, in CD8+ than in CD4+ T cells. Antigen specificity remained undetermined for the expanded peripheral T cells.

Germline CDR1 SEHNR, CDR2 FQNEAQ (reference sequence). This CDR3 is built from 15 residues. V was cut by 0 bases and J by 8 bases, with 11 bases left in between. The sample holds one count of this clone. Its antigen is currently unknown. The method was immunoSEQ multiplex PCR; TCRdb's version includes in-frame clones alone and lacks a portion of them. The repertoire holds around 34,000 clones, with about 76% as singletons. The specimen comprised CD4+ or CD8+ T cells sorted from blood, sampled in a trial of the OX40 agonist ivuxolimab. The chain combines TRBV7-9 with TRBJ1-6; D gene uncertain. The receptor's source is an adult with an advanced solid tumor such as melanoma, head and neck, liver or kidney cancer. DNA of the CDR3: TGTGCCAGCAGCTTAGCGCTAGGGCGGGATTCACCCCTCCACTTT. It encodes CASSLALGRDSPLHF. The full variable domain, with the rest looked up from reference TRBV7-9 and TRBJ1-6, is DTGVSQNPRHKITKRGQNVTFRCDPISEHNRLYWYRQTLGQGPEFLTYFQNEAQLEKSRLLSDRFSAERPKGSFSTLEIQRTEQGDSAMYLCASSLALGRDSPLHFGNGTRLTVT.